Listed below are T cell receptor beta chains from one sample, sequenced in a study of metastatic and nonmetastatic thyroid tumors. MiXCR re-clonotyped the PCR reads for TCRdb. The table includes some 40,000 clones, around a fifth detected once. The sequenced sample was blood. The receptors derive from a female donor with papillary thyroid cancer or a benign thyroid nodule (not recorded which). Some clones in this sample may be carry-over from other donors' samples. Each CDR3 is given with its conserved first and last residue. A D gene is named only where the DNA matches it firmly.

TRBJ2-2	TRBD1	TRBV11-2	CASSFGTGNTGELFF
TRBJ2-7	.	TRBV27	CASSLHYQETSSYEQYF
TRBJ2-4	.	TRBV2	CASSDRLDIQYF
TRBJ2-1	TRBD1	TRBV7-2	CASSLSDRYGNEQFF
TRBJ2-3	.	TRBV11-2	CASSSIADTQYF
TRBJ2-5	.	TRBV2	CASNGGGRGETQYF
TRBJ2-7	.	TRBV6-1	CASTNVPLSSYEQYF
TRBJ1-5	TRBD1	TRBV28	CASRDQPGQNQPQHF
TRBJ2-7	.	TRBV27	CASSLFGGASTYEQYF
TRBJ2-1	.	TRBV20-1	CSARGALTRDEQFF
TRBJ1-4	.	TRBV5-6	CASSLGGVGEKLFF
TRBJ2-1	TRBD2	TRBV2	CATRIAGGLGDEQFF
TRBJ2-2	.	TRBV20-1	CSAPSGVTNTGELFF
TRBJ2-7	.	TRBV5-4	CASSLMAGEQYF
TRBJ1-1	TRBD1	TRBV6-1	CASRADRGPSMNTEAFF
TRBJ2-1	.	TRBV7-6	CASSLEVADDEQFF
TRBJ2-2	TRBD1	TRBV28	CASISQGAHTGDLFF
TRBJ2-1	TRBD2	TRBV3-1	CASSLSGEPNEQFF
TRBJ2-3	.	TRBV28	CASSLLILTWKIEADTQYF
TRBJ2-6	.	TRBV30	CAWSPPGNYRGANVLTF
TRBJ2-5	TRBD2	TRBV7-9	CASSLGTSRETQYF
TRBJ2-1	.	TRBV14	CASSQLKDNEQFF
TRBJ1-5	.	TRBV11-2	CASSSTTGGANQPQHF
TRBJ1-6	.	TRBV5-1	CASRHSASSYNSPLHF
TRBJ1-2	.	TRBV6-2/TRBV6-3	CASSYRVEALYGYTF
TRBJ2-5	.	TRBV9	CASSVQSSTETQYF
TRBJ2-7	.	TRBV20-1	CSARATGKTPYEQYF